The clone carrying this TCR beta chain has a count of ten or more. The sample originates from a study of T cells in Graves' hyperthyroidism and ophthalmopathy. Across the whole study: Sampling of peripheral blood happened at initial diagnosis, prior to any treatment.

TCR beta CDR3 regions were amplified from RNA. The HTBI set primed first-round TCR CDR3 RT-PCR. TCRdb re-derived calls from the multiplex PCR reads in MiXCR, one entry per CDR3 protein. The table lists 690,000 or so distinct CDR3 sequences, around a sixth of them singletons, with about a sixth in the top ten. Hyperthyroidism patients were newly diagnosed, had disease duration under 2 months, and were aged 18 to 65 years. Drawn at first hyperthyroidism diagnosis, the blood sample preceded any ophthalmopathy symptoms. The TCR originated in a woman in her forties or fifties with Graves' hyperthyroidism that later progressed to Graves' ophthalmopathy. Sequencing was carried out using blood.

DNA for the CDR3: TGCAGTGCCCCCTTTTGGGCGGGGCTCAGCACAGATACGCAGTATTTT. This encodes CSAPFWAGLSTDTQYF. The chain has TRBV20-1 and TRBJ2-3; possible D gene TRBD2, 6 bases. Germline CDR1 reads DFQATT; CDR2 reads SNEGSKA (reference sequence). V was pared by 6 bases and J by 0 bases, with 19 bases between. The CDR3 extends over 16 amino acids.